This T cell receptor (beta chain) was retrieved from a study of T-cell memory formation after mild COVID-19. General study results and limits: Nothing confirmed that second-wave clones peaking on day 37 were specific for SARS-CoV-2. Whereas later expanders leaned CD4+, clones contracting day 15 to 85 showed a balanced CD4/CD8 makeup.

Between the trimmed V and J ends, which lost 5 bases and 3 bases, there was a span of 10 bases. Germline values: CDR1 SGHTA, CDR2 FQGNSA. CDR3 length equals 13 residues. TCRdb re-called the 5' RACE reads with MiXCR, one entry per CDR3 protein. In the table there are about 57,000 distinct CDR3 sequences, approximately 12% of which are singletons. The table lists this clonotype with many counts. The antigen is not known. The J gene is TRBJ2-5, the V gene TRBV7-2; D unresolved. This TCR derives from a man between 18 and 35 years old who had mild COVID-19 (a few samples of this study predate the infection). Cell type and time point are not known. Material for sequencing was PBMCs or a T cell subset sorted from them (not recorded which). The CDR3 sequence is CASSLALKETQYF. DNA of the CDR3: TGTGCCAGCAGCCTCGCCCTTAAAGAGACCCAGTACTTC. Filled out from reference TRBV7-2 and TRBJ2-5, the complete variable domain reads GAGVSQSPSNKVTEKGKDVELRCDPISGHTALYWYRQSLGQGLEFLIYFQGNSAPDKSGLPSDRFSAERTGGSVSTLTIQRTQQEDSAVYLCASSLALKETQYFGPGTRLLVL.